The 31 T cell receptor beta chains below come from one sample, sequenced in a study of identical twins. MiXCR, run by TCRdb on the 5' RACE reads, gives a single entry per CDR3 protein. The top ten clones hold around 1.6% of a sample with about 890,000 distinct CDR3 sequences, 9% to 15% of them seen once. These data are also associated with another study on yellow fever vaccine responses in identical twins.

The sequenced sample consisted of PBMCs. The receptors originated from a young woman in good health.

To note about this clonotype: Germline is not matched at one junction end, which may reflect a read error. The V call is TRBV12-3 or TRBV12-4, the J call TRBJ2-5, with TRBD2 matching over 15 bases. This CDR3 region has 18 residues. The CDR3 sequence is CARSPGLAGGDNRETQYF. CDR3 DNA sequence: TGTGCCCGCAGCCCAGGACTAGCGGGGGGGGATAATCGAGAGACCCAGTACTTC.

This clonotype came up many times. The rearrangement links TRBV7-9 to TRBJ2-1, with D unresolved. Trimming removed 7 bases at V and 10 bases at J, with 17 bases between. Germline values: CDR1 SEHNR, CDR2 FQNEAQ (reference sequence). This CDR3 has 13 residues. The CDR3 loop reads CASTPPPVREQFF. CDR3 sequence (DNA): TGTGCCAGCACTCCTCCCCCCGTCCGCGAGCAGTTCTTC. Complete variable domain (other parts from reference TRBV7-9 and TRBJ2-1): DTGVSQNPRHKITKRGQNVTFRCDPISEHNRLYWYRQTLGQGPEFLTYFQNEAQLEKSRLLSDRFSAERPKGSFSTLEIQRTEQGDSAMYLCASTPPPVREQFFGPGTRLTVL.

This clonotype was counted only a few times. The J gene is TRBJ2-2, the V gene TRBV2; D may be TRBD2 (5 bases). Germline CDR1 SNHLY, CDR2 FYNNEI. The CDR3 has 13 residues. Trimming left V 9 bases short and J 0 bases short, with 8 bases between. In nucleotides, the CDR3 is TGTGCCAGTTACGGGGCGAACACCGGGGAGCTGTTTTTT. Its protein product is CASYGANTGELFF.

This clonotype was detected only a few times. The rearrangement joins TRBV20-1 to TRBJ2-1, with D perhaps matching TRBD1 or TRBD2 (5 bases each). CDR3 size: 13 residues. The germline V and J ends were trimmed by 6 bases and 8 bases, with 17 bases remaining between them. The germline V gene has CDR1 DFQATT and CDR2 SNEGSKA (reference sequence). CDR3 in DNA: TGCAGTGCCGGCGGTGGGGGAAAGGATGAGCAGTTCTTC. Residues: CSAGGGGKDEQFF.

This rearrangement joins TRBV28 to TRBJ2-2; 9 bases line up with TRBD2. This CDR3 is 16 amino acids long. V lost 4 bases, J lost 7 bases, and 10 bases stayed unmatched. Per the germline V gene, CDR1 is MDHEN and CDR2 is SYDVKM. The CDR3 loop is CASSSLSAGGVGELFF. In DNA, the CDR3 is TGTGCCAGCAGTTCCCTTTCGGCGGGAGGGGTCGGGGAGCTGTTTTTT. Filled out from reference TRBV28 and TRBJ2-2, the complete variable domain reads DVKVTQSSRYLVKRTGEKVFLECVQDMDHENMFWYRQDPGLGLRLIYFSYDVKMKEKGDIPEGYSVSREKKERFSLILESASTNQTSMYLCASSSLSAGGVGELFFGEGSRLTVL.

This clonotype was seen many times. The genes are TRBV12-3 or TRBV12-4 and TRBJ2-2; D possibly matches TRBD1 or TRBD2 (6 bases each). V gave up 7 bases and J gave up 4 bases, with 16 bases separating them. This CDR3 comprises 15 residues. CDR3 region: CASTLRGVRTGELFF. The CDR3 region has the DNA TGTGCCAGCACCCTAAGGGGGGTACGCACCGGGGAGCTGTTTTTT.

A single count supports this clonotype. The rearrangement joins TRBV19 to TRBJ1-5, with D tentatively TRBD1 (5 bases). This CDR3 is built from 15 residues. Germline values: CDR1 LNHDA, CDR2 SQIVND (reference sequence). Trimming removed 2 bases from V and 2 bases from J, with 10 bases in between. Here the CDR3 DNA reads TGTGCCAGTAGTATACTTGAAGGGGGCAATCAGCCCCAGCATTTT. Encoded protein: CASSILEGGNQPQHF.

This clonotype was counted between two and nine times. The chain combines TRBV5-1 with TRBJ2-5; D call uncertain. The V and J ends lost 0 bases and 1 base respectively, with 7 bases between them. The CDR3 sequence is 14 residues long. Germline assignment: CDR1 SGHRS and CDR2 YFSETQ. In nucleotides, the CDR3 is TGCGCCAGCAGCTTGGACAGAACCCAAGAGACCCAGTACTTC. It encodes CASSLDRTQETQYF.

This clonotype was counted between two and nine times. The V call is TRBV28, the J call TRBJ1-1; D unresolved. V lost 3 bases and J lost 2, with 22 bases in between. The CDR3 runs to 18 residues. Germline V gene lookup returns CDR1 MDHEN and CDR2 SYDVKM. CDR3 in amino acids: CASSFPPRPHGENTEAFF. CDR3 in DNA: TGTGCCAGCAGTTTCCCCCCACGACCGCACGGGGAAAACACTGAAGCTTTCTTT.

CDR3 nucleotide sequence: TGCGCCAGCAGCTTACAGCAGACGAACACCGGGGAGCTGTTTTTT. Amino acid sequence: CASSLQQTNTGELFF. V usage is TRBV5-1 and J usage is TRBJ2-2; unclear D gene. Per germline, CDR1 SGHRS and CDR2 YFSETQ. This CDR3 spans 15 amino acids. Trimming cost V 2 bases and J 0 bases, with 8 bases left between them.

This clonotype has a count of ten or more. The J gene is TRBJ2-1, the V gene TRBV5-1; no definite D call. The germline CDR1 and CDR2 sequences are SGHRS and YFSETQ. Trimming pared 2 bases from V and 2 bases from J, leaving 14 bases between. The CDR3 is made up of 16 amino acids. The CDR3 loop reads CASSFSSPWPYNEQFF. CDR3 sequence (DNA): TGCGCCAGCAGCTTCTCATCCCCGTGGCCCTACAATGAGCAGTTCTTC.

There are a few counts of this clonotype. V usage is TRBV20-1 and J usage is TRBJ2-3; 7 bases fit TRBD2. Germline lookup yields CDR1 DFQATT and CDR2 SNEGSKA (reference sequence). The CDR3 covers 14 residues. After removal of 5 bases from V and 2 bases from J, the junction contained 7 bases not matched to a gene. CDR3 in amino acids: CSAYSGGVTDTQYF. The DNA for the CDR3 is TGCAGTGCTTATAGTGGGGGGGTCACAGATACGCAGTATTTT.

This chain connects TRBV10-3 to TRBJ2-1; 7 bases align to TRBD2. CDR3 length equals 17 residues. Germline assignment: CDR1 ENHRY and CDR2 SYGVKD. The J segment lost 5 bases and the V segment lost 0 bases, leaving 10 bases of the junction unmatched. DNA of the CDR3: TGTGCCATCAGTGAGTCGACGCCTAGCGGTTATCACAATGAGCAGTTCTTC. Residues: CAISESTPSGYHNEQFF.

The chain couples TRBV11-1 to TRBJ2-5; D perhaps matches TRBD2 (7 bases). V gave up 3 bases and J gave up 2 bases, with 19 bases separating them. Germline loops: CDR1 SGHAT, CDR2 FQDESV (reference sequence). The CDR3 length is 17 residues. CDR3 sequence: CASSFGGRGVYQETQYF. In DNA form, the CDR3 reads TGTGCCAGCAGCTTTGGGGGGAGGGGGGTATATCAAGAGACCCAGTACTTC. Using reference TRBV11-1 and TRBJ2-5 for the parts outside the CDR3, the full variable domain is EAEVAQSPRYKITEKSQAVAFWCDPISGHATLYWYRQILGQGPELLVQFQDESVVDDSQLPKDRFSAERLKGVDSTLKIQPAELGDSAMYLCASSFGGRGVYQETQYFGPGTRLLVL.

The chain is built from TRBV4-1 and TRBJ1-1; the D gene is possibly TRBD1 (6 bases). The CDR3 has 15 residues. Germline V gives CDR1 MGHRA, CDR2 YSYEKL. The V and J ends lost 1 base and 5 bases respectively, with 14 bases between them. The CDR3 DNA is TGCGCCAGCAGCCAAGTGGTAGGGGGGGGGACTGAAGCTTTCTTT. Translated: CASSQVVGGGTEAFF.

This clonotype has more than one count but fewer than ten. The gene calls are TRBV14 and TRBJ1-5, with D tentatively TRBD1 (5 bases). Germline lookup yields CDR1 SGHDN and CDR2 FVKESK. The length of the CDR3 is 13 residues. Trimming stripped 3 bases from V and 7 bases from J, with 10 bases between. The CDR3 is CASSQGVRQPQHF. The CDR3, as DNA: TGTGCCAGCAGCCAGGGGGTGAGGCAGCCCCAGCATTTT.

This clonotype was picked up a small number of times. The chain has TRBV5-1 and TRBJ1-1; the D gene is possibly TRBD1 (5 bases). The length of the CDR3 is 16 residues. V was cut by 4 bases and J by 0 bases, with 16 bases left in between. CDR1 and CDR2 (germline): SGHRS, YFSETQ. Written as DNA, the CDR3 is TGCGCCAGCAGCCCCTCTTCGGCAGGGATGAACACTGAAGCTTTCTTT. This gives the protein CASSPSSAGMNTEAFF.

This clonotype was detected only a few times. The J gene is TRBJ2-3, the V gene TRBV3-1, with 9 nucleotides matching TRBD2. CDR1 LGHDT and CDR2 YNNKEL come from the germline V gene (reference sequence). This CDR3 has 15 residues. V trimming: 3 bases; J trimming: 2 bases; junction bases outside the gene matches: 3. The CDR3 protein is CASSQTSGPTDTQYF. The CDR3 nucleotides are TGTGCCAGCAGCCAGACTAGCGGACCCACAGATACGCAGTATTTT.

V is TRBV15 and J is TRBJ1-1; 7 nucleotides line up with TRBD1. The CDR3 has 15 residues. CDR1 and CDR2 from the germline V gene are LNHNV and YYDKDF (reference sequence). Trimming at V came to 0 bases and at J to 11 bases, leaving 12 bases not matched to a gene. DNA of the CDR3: TGTGCCACCAGCAGAGATAGGTCAGGGGGGCACCCCGCTTTCTTT. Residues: CATSRDRSGGHPAFF.

CDR3 sequence reads: CATSDRTRGDEQFF. CDR3 DNA: TGTGCCACCAGTGATCGTACTAGGGGGGATGAGCAGTTCTTC. The gene calls are TRBV24-1 and TRBJ2-1, with D tentatively TRBD1 or TRBD2 (6 bases each). CDR3 size: 14 residues. Trimming removed 3 bases at V and 8 bases at J, with 13 bases between. The germline CDR1 and CDR2 sequences are KGHDR and SFDVKD.

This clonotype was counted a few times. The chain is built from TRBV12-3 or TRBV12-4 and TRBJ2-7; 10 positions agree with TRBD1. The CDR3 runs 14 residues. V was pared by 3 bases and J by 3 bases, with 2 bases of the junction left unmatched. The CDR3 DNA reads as TGTGCCAGCAGTTTTGGACAGGGGGACTACGAGCAGTACGTC. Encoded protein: CASSFGQGDYEQYV.

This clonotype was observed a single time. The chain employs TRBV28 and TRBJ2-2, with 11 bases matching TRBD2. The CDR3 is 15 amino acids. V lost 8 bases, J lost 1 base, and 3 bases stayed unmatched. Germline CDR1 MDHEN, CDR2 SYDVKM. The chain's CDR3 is CASLLAGGNTGELFF. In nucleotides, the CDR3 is TGTGCCAGCCTTCTAGCGGGAGGGAACACCGGGGAGCTGTTTTTT. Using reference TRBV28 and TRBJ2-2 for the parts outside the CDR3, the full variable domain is DVKVTQSSRYLVKRTGEKVFLECVQDMDHENMFWYRQDPGLGLRLIYFSYDVKMKEKGDIPEGYSVSREKKERFSLILESASTNQTSMYLCASLLAGGNTGELFFGEGSRLTVL.

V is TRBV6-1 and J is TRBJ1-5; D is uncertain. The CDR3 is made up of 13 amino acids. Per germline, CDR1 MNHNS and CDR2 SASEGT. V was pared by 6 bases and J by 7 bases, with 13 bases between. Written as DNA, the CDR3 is TGTGCCAGCAGGGTGGGAAGCGAGCAGCCCCAGCATTTT. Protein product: CASRVGSEQPQHF.

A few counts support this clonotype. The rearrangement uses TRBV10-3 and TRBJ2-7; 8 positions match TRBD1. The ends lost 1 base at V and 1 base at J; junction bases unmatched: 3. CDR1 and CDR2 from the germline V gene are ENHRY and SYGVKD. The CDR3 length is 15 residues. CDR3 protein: CAISEFGQGSYEQYV. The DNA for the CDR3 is TGTGCCATCAGTGAGTTCGGACAGGGATCCTACGAGCAGTACGTC.

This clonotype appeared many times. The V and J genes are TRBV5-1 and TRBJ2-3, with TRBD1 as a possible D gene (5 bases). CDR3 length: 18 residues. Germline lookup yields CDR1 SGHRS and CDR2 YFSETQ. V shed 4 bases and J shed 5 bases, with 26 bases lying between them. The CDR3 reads CASSPRPDSAGRRDTQYF. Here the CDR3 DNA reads TGCGCCAGCAGCCCCCGGCCCGACTCCGCAGGGCGAAGAGATACGCAGTATTTT.

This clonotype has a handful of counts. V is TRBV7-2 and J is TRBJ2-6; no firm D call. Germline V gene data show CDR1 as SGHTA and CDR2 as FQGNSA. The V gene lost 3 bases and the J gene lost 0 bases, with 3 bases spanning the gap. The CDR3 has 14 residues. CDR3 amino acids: CASSFHSGANVLTF. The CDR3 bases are TGTGCCAGCAGCTTCCACTCTGGGGCCAACGTCCTGACTTTC. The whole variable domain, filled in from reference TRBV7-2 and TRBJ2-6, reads GAGVSQSPSNKVTEKGKDVELRCDPISGHTALYWYRQSLGQGLEFLIYFQGNSAPDKSGLPSDRFSAERTGGSVSTLTIQRTQQEDSAVYLCASSFHSGANVLTFGAGSRLTVL.

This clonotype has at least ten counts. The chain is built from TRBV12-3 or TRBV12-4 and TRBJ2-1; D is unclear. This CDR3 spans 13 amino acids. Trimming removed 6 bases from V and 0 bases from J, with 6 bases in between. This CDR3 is CASRRFSYNEQFF. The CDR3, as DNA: TGTGCCAGCAGGCGTTTCTCCTACAATGAGCAGTTCTTC.

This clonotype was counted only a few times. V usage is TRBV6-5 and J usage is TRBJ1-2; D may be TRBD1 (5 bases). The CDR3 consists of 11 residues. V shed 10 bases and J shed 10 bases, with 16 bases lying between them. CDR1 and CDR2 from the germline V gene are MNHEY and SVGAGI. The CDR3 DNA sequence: TGTGCCATCCGCAGGGCATTATCCTACACCTTC. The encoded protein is CAIRRALSYTF.

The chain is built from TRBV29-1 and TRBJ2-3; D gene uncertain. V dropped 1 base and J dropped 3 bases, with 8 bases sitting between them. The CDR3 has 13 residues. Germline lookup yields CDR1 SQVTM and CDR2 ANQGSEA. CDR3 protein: CSVEVDRTDTQYF. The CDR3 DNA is TGCAGCGTTGAAGTGGATAGGACAGATACGCAGTATTTT.

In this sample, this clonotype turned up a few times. The CDR3 here is CASSETSGQETQYF. The DNA for the CDR3 is TGTGCCAGCAGCGAGACTAGCGGACAAGAGACCCAGTACTTC. The chain couples TRBV7-3 to TRBJ2-5, with TRBD2 matching 9 bases. CDR3 length equals 14 residues. Trimming took 5 bases from V and 2 from J; bases not matched to a gene: 3. From germline, CDR1 is SGHTA and CDR2 FQGTGA.

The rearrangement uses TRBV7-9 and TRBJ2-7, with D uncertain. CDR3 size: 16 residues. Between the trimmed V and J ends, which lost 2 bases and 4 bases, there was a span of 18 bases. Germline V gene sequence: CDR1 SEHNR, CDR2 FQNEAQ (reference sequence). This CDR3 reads CASSLNLGRGDYEQYF. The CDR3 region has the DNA TGTGCCAGCAGCTTAAATTTAGGGCGAGGAGATTACGAGCAGTACTTC.